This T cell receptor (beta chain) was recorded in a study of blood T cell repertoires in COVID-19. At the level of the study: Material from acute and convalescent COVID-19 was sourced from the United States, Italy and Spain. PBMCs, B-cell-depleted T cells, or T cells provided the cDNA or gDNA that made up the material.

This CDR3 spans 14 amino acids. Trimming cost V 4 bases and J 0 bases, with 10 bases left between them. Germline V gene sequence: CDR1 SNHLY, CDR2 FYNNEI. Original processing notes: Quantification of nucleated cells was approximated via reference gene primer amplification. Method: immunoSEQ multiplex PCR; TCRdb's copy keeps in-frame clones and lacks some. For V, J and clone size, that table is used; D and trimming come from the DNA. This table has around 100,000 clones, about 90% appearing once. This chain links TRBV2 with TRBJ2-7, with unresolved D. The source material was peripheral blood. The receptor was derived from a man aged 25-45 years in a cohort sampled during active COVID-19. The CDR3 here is CASSVGRSSYEQYF. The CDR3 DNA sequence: TGTGCCAGCAGTGTGGGTAGGAGCTCCTACGAGCAGTACTTC.